This TCR beta chain was sequenced during a study of T cell repertoires in cytomegalovirus infection (dated by TCRdb to between 2018 and 2021). Concerning the study at large: Alongside well-studied HLA-B-restricted epitopes, the peptide stimulations were aimed at recently identified HLA-C-restricted CMV epitopes, whose presentation resists viral immunomodulation. The HLA type of each donor mattered for the analysis, because public TCR beta signatures pointed to carriage of CMV infection along with the matching HLA type. Overall study outcomes, separate from this receptor: Cumulative frequency of public TCR beta family members discriminated carriers of CMV infection plus the relevant HLA type in this cohort and an independent approximately 370-donor cohort. In the ex vivo response, HLA-C-restricted CMV-specific TCR beta clonotypes were dominant, and in two of eight donors the single most frequent clonotype came from this HLA-C-restricted group.

About this clonotype: Its antigen remains unidentified. Nothing much larger sits one base from this clone, and base qualities are not available.

The data were produced on an Illumina HiSeq 1500. TCRdb itself trimmed the public reads at Q25 with fastp, ran MiXCR and retained productive beta chains. Each entry merges the rows of one CDR3 protein and shows their most common DNA and genes. This sample is represented by about 37,000 distinct CDR3 sequences; 52% of them were singletons. 90% of the sample lies in the top ten. This sample's treatment or condition label indicates: in vitro stimulation with specific CMV peptide epitopes to enrich CMV-specific T cells. The receptor was derived from a human donor in good health (CMV status not recorded). Some clones in this sample may be carry-over from other donors' samples. Sample: CD8+ T cells from cultured PBMCs, taken from culture after CMV antigen stimulation.

The DNA sequence reads TGTGCCAGCAGCTTTAACAGGGGGAAAGGGGAGCTGTTTTTT. It is translated as CASSFNRGKGELFF. Rearrangement joined TRBV7-3 to TRBJ2-2, and TRBD1 aligns with 8 junction nucleotides. V loses 3 bases at its end and J loses 8 bases; junction bases beyond the gene matches: 5. The CDR3 contains 14 residues, cysteine and phenylalanine counted. The kept DNA is CDR3 alone, 42 bases in frame from the first base. CDR1 SGHTA and CDR2 FQGTGA were looked up in the germline V gene.